Each of the 13 T cell receptor beta chains below was sequenced from the same sample in a study of post-analysis software for immune sequencing data (dated by TCRdb to between 2014 and 2016). What the study reported, not specific to this receptor: Significantly higher frequencies in patients than in controls were found for a few TRBV segments, including TRBV5-6, TRBV5-1 and TRBV20-1.

The library relied on PCR. Sequencing was carried out with an Illumina HiSeq 2500. To reduce PCR and sequencing biases, unique molecular identifiers were built into the TCR beta cDNA libraries. TCRdb redid the processing of the public reads, applying fastp at Q25 and MiXCR, and retained in-frame beta chains. Under each unique CDR3 protein, matching rows form one entry showing the most common genes and DNA. The sample contains over 250,000 distinct CDR3 sequences, just over 35% of them found a single time. The ten most abundant clones make up around 5.2% of the sample. For these TCRs, the target antigens are not known. What was sequenced was blood. The receptors shown here come from a girl aged 10-17 years with multiple sclerosis.

The J gene is TRBJ1-2, the V gene TRBV4-2; perhaps TRBD1 as D (5 bases). V was shortened by 0 bases and J by 8 bases, with 13 bases between the two germline ends. Germline V gene data show CDR1 as LGHNA and CDR2 as YNFKEQ. The CDR3 consists of 14 residues. CDR3 coding DNA: TGTGCCAGCAGCCAAGAGGGTAGGGCAGGGGGCTACACCTTC. Its protein is CASSQEGRAGGYTF.

As concerns this clonotype: A read error may explain this, as a much larger clone is one base away. The CDR3 here is CASSQGQRSNYGYTF. The CDR3 region has the DNA TGTGCCAGCAGTCAGGGACAGAGGTCTAACTATGGCTACACCTTC. V gene TRBV12-3 or TRBV12-4 combines with J gene TRBJ1-2; 7 bases are a match to TRBD1. The CDR3 consists of 15 residues. The V and J ends lost 5 bases and 0 bases, in that order; junction bases with no gene match: 6.

V is TRBV3-1 and J is TRBJ2-4, with D uncertain. V was clipped by 4 bases and J by 1 base, with 8 bases between them. Per germline, CDR1 LGHDT and CDR2 YNNKEL (reference sequence). CDR3 length: 14 residues. The CDR3 protein is CASSPSLAKNIQYF. DNA of the CDR3: TGTGCCAGCAGCCCGTCTCTGGCCAAAAACATTCAGTACTTC.

The rearrangement joins TRBV20-1 to TRBJ2-5; no reliable D call. The CDR3 length is 14 residues. Per the germline V gene, CDR1 is DFQATT and CDR2 is SNEGSKA (reference sequence). V was shortened by 6 bases and J by 1 base, with 15 bases between the two germline ends. The CDR3 DNA is TGCAGTGCCCTACGTCGGCAAGGCCAAGAGACCCAGTACTTC. The encoded protein is CSALRRQGQETQYF.

The J gene is TRBJ2-3, the V gene TRBV3-1; no firm D call. Germline lookup yields CDR1 LGHDT and CDR2 YNNKEL (reference sequence). The CDR3 spans 13 residues. V was trimmed by 1 base and J by 6 bases, leaving 8 bases between them. The DNA for the CDR3 is TGTGCCAGCAGCCAAGCCAGGCCGGATACGCAGTATTTT. It yields the protein CASSQARPDTQYF.

This clonotype came up many times. The rearrangement links TRBV5-1 to TRBJ1-2, with 8 bases fitting TRBD1. The V gene's germline CDR1 is SGHRS and CDR2 YFSETQ. The trim removed 4 bases at V and 3 bases at J, leaving 8 bases unmatched. The CDR3 runs 15 residues. The CDR3 region has the DNA TGCGCCAGCAGCCCGGGACAGGTCATGGACTATGGCTACACCTTC. Its translation: CASSPGQVMDYGYTF.

On this clonotype: Just one base apart from a much larger clone, this may be a read error. The chain carries TRBV12-5 and TRBJ2-5; 10 bases are a match to TRBD1. This CDR3 has 17 residues. Looked up from germline, CDR1 is LGHNT and CDR2 is FRNRAP. CDR3 loop: CARGLDSWDRGFDEQYF. The CDR3 DNA reads as TGTGCTAGAGGTTTGGACAGTTGGGACAGGGGTTTCGATGAGCAGTACTTC.

The chain couples TRBV7-9 to TRBJ2-2; D remains unclear. CDR3 length equals 17 residues. V lost 2 bases and J lost 7, with 20 bases in between. CDR1 SEHNR and CDR2 FQNEAQ come from the germline V gene (reference sequence). The DNA of the CDR3 is TGTGCCAGCAGCTTAAATCAGCGACCGCGTCTGAGCGGGGAGCTGTTTTTT. Its protein product is CASSLNQRPRLSGELFF. The variable domain in full, with the rest retrieved from reference TRBV7-9 and TRBJ2-2, is DTGVSQNPRHKITKRGQNVTFRCDPISEHNRLYWYRQTLGQGPEFLTYFQNEAQLEKSRLLSDRFSAERPKGSFSTLEIQRTEQGDSAMYLCASSLNQRPRLSGELFFGEGSRLTVL.

This clonotype has just one count. The chain joins TRBV5-1 to TRBJ2-3; TRBD2 matches at 11 bases. CDR1 SGHRS and CDR2 YFSETQ come from the germline V gene. This CDR3 has 16 residues. J was trimmed by 1 base and V by 4 bases; bases with no gene match: 5. The CDR3 loop reads CASSQGTSGRTDTQYF. The CDR3 DNA reads TGCGCCAGCAGCCAAGGGACTAGCGGCCGCACAGATACGCAGTATTTT.

This clonotype was picked up many times. V is TRBV6-6 and J is TRBJ1-5; weak D call: TRBD1 (5 bases). CDR3 length: 13 amino acids. Germline lookup yields CDR1 MNHNY and CDR2 SVGAGI (reference sequence). V lost 0 bases, J lost 7 bases, and 7 bases lay in between. Here the CDR3 reads CASSYSGEQPQHF. In DNA form, the CDR3 reads TGTGCCAGCAGTTACTCAGGGGAGCAGCCCCAGCATTTT.

This clonotype was seen ten or more times. The CDR3, as DNA: TGCGCCAGCATATGGACAGGCCAGGGGGCGCAGTATTTT. It yields the protein CASIWTGQGAQYF. The chain links TRBV5-1 to TRBJ2-3, with TRBD1 matching over 7 bases. The CDR3 is 13 residues long. Unmatched junction bases numbered 11, after V lost 6 bases and J lost 10 bases. From germline, CDR1 is SGHRS and CDR2 YFSETQ. Supplemented by reference TRBV5-1 and TRBJ2-3, the full variable domain reads KAGVTQTPRYLIKTRGQQVTLSCSPISGHRSVSWYQQTPGQGLQFLFEYFSETQRNKGNFPGRFSGRQFSNSRSEMNVSTLELGDSALYLCASIWTGQGAQYFGPGTRLTVL.

Concerning this clonotype itself: One end of the junction fails to match germline, which may point to a read error. The rearrangement links TRBV6-5 to TRBJ1-1, with TRBD1 matching over 12 bases. Germline CDR1 and CDR2: MNHEY and SVGAGI. This CDR3 is built from 16 residues. Here the CDR3 reads CASSYLRGQGARETFF. The CDR3 bases are TGTGCCAGCAGTTATCTCCGGGGACAGGGGGCTCGTGAAACTTTCTTT.

This clonotype appeared many times. The V gene is TRBV20-1, the J gene TRBJ2-1; 12 nucleotides match TRBD2. The CDR3 totals 15 residues. The germline CDR1 and CDR2 sequences are DFQATT and SNEGSKA (reference sequence). The ends lost 6 bases at V and 2 bases at J; junction bases unmatched: 5. DNA for the CDR3: TGCAGTGCCCGCCGACTAGCGGGGGCCTACAATGAGCAGTTCTTC. It is translated as CSARRLAGAYNEQFF.